Listed below are T cell receptor beta chains from one sample, sequenced in a study of CXCR3-negative and CXCR3-positive naive CD8 T cells. TCRdb processed the 5' RACE reads again and assigns one entry to each CDR3 protein, with no DNA. Recorded for this sample: approximately 90,000 distinct CDR3 sequences. The sequenced material came from naive CXCR3+ CD8+ T cells from blood. The receptors derive from a human donor in good health. Some clones in this sample may be carry-over from other donors' samples. Both conserved end residues are part of each CDR3.

v_call	j_call	cdr3_aa
TRBV20-1	TRBJ2-7	CSFEGLREQYF
TRBV5-1	TRBJ2-1	CASSLESSGGDEQFF
TRBV6-2/TRBV6-3	TRBJ2-1	CASSYASGGAYNEQFF
TRBV19	TRBJ1-2	CATSTGAYGYTF
TRBV6-2/TRBV6-3	TRBJ2-2	CASSVQDTGELFF
TRBV5-1	TRBJ2-7	CASSLRGDTYEQYF
TRBV7-2	TRBJ2-1	CASSLEDSPYNEQFF
TRBV15	TRBJ2-1	CATSSTRVTQRGDEQFF
TRBV4-2	TRBJ2-1	CASSQEVSTHNEQFF
TRBV10-3	TRBJ2-3	CAIIDEADTDTQYF
TRBV4-1	TRBJ2-1	CASSQVSGQLNNEQFF
TRBV29-1	TRBJ2-3	CSVASSGSGTDTQYF
TRBV5-1	TRBJ2-1	CASIKPRGSYNEQFF
TRBV28	TRBJ1-1	CASSTAEDRPREQGAFF
TRBV29-1	TRBJ2-3	CSVDPGGRTDTQYF
TRBV30	TRBJ2-7	CAWSVMSYEQYF
TRBV5-6	TRBJ1-1	CACSGGLVTEAFF
TRBV28	TRBJ2-7	CASSFRGREQYF
TRBV5-1	TRBJ2-7	CASSYTGQGNEQYF
TRBV28	TRBJ2-7	CASSLWGDSGYEQYF
TRBV7-8	TRBJ2-3	CASSFNREDTQYF
TRBV20-1	TRBJ1-2	CSAREPSGYTF
TRBV12-3/TRBV12-4	TRBJ2-1	CASSEDRGINEQFF
TRBV28	TRBJ2-7	CASSFASYEQYF
TRBV12-3/TRBV12-4	TRBJ2-1	CASSNRNYEQFF
TRBV10-3	TRBJ1-6	CAISDFSNSPLHF
TRBV3-1	TRBJ1-4	CASSQSGGLGEKLFF
TRBV29-1	TRBJ1-1	CSFFGEGNTEAFF
TRBV14	TRBJ2-4	CASSQDYLAKNIQYF
TRBV24-1	TRBJ2-5	CATSDPQGAGETQYF
TRBV13	TRBJ2-3	CASSFGTLSTDTQYF
TRBV28	TRBJ2-1	CASSYLAYNEQFF
TRBV2	TRBJ1-5	CASQRSAGFGQPQHF
TRBV12-3/TRBV12-4	TRBJ2-1	CASSFRLAGGNNEQFF
TRBV29-1	TRBJ2-2	CSVDSGTGLAEELFF
TRBV27	TRBJ2-1	CASSWGSGSTYNEQFF
TRBV4-1	TRBJ2-1	CATSQAGLAGDEQFF
TRBV28	TRBJ2-1	CASSLFITGGPHNEQFF
TRBV28	TRBJ2-7	CASSLRATIADEQYF
TRBV11-2	TRBJ2-7	CASSPTGFLTYEQYF
TRBV7-9	TRBJ2-1	CASSLGRPNEQFF
TRBV15	TRBJ2-5	CATSQGTSGGKETQYF
TRBV6-4	TRBJ2-2	CASSEHAANTGELFF
TRBV5-5	TRBJ2-5	CASSLSAGGPGETQYF
TRBV20-1	TRBJ2-3	CSARASASFWDTQYF
TRBV7-9	TRBJ1-1	CASSWPVGQRGNTEAFF
TRBV3-1	TRBJ2-1	CASSQDLGTSGSNEQFF
TRBV6-2/TRBV6-3	TRBJ2-1	CASSFLIAGGVNEQFF
TRBV5-1	TRBJ2-7	CASSFAGGDYEQYF
TRBV6-2/TRBV6-3	TRBJ1-1	CASSFRDNTEAFF
TRBV7-3	TRBJ2-2	CASSVLAGAGELFF